A single sample gave rise to the 7 T cell receptor beta chains below, sequenced in a study of blood T cells in healthy people across ages. Primers used in a second PCR of about 6 to 11 cycles were a sample-barcoded 5' primer and a J-beta primer mix. One entry per CDR3 protein, called by TCRdb with MiXCR from the 5' RACE reads. Of about 680,000 distinct CDR3 sequences listed, 49% are singletons. Sequencing input: blood. The receptors originated from a woman aged 60 to 75 in good health.

A single count supports this clonotype. The junction shows a germline mismatch at one end, possibly a read error. The rearrangement links TRBV12-3 or TRBV12-4 to TRBJ2-3, with D possibly matching TRBD1 (6 bases). CDR3 size: 14 residues. The CDR3 nucleotides read TGTGCCAGCAGCAACACAGGGACCGCAGATACGCAGTATTTC. It translates to CASSNTGTADTQYF.

This chain links TRBV7-9 with TRBJ2-3; TRBD2 matches at 8 bases. The CDR3 sequence is 15 residues long. Germline V gives CDR1 SEHNR, CDR2 FQNEAQ (reference sequence). Trimming cost V 5 bases and J 0 bases; bases outside gene matches: 4. The DNA for the CDR3 is TGTGCCAGCAGCGGACTAGCCTATAGCACAGATACGCAGTATTTT. Translated: CASSGLAYSTDTQYF. Filled out from reference TRBV7-9 and TRBJ2-3, the complete variable domain reads DTGVSQNPRHKITKRGQNVTFRCDPISEHNRLYWYRQTLGQGPEFLTYFQNEAQLEKSRLLSDRFSAERPKGSFSTLEIQRTEQGDSAMYLCASSGLAYSTDTQYFGPGTRLTVL.

The sample holds a few counts of this clonotype. The CDR3, as DNA: TGTGCCAGCAGCCTCTGGGACAGCCCCTACGAGCAGTACTTC. Its translation is CASSLWDSPYEQYF. V gene TRBV3-1 combines with J gene TRBJ2-7, with 7 bases aligning to TRBD1. This CDR3 spans 14 amino acids. V lost 4 bases and J lost 2; bases outside the gene matches: 5. Germline V CDR1 and CDR2: LGHDT, YNNKEL (reference sequence).

The J gene is TRBJ2-7, the V gene TRBV20-1; the match to TRBD2 covers 11 bases. The CDR3 spans 12 residues. Germline trimming cut 7 bases from V and 7 bases from J; bases unmatched to any gene: 6. Germline V gene data show CDR1 as DFQATT and CDR2 as SNEGSKA (reference sequence). The CDR3 sequence is CSVSGGEGEQYF. The CDR3 coding sequence is TGCAGTGTTAGCGGGGGGGAGGGGGAGCAGTACTTC.

In this sample, this clonotype turned up a few times. Since a much larger clone is just one base distant, this may be a read error. The CDR3 is CASSLSPAISYNEQYF. CDR3 bases: TGTGCCAGCAGCTTAAGCCCAGCGATATCCTACAATGAGCAGTACTTC. The chain links TRBV7-3 to TRBJ2-1; D unresolved. Matching the DNA end better, TRBJ2-7 makes the J call doubtful. The CDR3 spans 16 residues. Germline V gene lookup returns CDR1 SGHTA and CDR2 FQGTGA.

The sample holds one count of this clonotype. The chain employs TRBV20-1 and TRBJ1-1; tentative D call: TRBD1 (6 bases). The CDR3 has 15 amino acids. Germline values: CDR1 DFQATT, CDR2 SNEGSKA (reference sequence). With 4 bases removed from V and 5 bases from J, the gap between germline ends came to 20 bases. The CDR3 protein is CSATPAGRDKTEAFF. CDR3 coding DNA: TGCAGTGCTACGCCGGCTGGGAGGGACAAAACTGAAGCTTTCTTT.

In this sample, this clonotype turned up a few times. This rearrangement joins TRBV10-3 to TRBJ2-5, with TRBD1 matching 11 bases. Germline CDR1 ENHRY, CDR2 SYGVKD. This CDR3 contains 14 residues. Trimming cost V 6 bases and J 2 bases; bases outside gene matches: 2. CDR3 DNA sequence: TGTGCCATCAGAGGGACAGGGGGTCAAGAGACCCAGTACTTC. Its translation is CAIRGTGGQETQYF.